A single sample is the source of the 21 T cell receptor beta chains below, sequenced in a study of post-analysis software for immune sequencing data. Study-wide points: Elevated frequency relative to controls characterized four or five TRBV segments in patients, TRBV5-6, TRBV5-1 and TRBV20-1 among them.

Libraries were made from TCR beta cDNA, and they carried unique molecular identifiers. Each CDR3 protein is one row after TCRdb ran MiXCR on the PCR reads. The repertoire includes hundreds of thousands of distinct CDR3 sequences, 25% to 30% of them detected once, and around 0.55% sits in the top ten. No antigen has been assigned to these receptors. Sequenced input: blood. Receptor source: a girl aged 10 to 17 with multiple sclerosis.

This clonotype came up a few times. The chain employs TRBV7-2 and TRBJ2-3; D is perhaps TRBD2 (7 bases). The V and J ends lost 1 base and 6 bases respectively, with 14 bases between them. The germline V gene encodes CDR1 SGHTA and CDR2 FQGNSA. The CDR3 consists of 15 residues. CDR3 in amino acids: CASSLVAGARDTQYF. In DNA, the CDR3 is TGTGCCAGCAGCTTAGTGGCGGGGGCTCGTGATACGCAGTATTTT. The whole variable domain, remainder taken from reference TRBV7-2 and TRBJ2-3, is GAGVSQSPSNKVTEKGKDVELRCDPISGHTALYWYRQSLGQGLEFLIYFQGNSAPDKSGLPSDRFSAERTGGSVSTLTIQRTQQEDSAVYLCASSLVAGARDTQYFGPGTRLTVL.

A few counts support this clonotype. This sequence joins TRBV7-2 and TRBJ2-3; TRBD2 matches 9 bases. Losses at the gene ends were 5 bases for V and 2 bases for J; bases not matched to a gene: 5. CDR3 length equals 15 residues. From germline, CDR1 is SGHTA and CDR2 FQGNSA. The CDR3 region is CASSLIAGDTDTQYF. The CDR3, as DNA: TGTGCCAGCAGCCTGATAGCGGGGGACACAGATACGCAGTATTTT.

With respect to this clonotype: The CDR3 does not end in the conserved phenylalanine or tryptophan, so this is likely a read error. The chain uses TRBV12-3 or TRBV12-4 and TRBJ1-6; 9 positions agree with TRBD1. V was pared by 3 bases and J by 6 bases, with 0 bases of the junction left unmatched. The CDR3 is made up of 14 amino acids. The CDR3 DNA reads as TGTGCCAGCAGTTTGGGACAGGGTAATTCACCCCTCCACTCT. It specifies CASSLGQGNSPLHS.

This chain links TRBV20-1 with TRBJ2-1, with TRBD2 identical over 9 bases. The CDR3 consists of 15 residues. With 6 bases clipped from V and 6 bases from J, the junction kept 12 bases outside the gene matches. CDR1 and CDR2 from the germline V gene are DFQATT and SNEGSKA (reference sequence). The CDR3 DNA reads TGCAGTGCGACGGCTACCGCGGGAGGGCTCAATGAGCAGTTCTTC. This gives the protein CSATATAGGLNEQFF.

The CDR3 loop is CAISERRLGASTSGANVLTF. The CDR3 DNA sequence: TGTGCCATCAGTGAGCGCCGGTTGGGAGCCAGCACCTCTGGGGCCAACGTCCTGACTTTC. The chain links TRBV10-3 to TRBJ2-6; maybe TRBD2 (5 bases). V dropped 2 bases and J dropped 0 bases, with 20 bases sitting between them. The CDR3 length is 20 residues. Germline CDR1 ENHRY, CDR2 SYGVKD.

V and J are TRBV7-2 and TRBJ2-7, with D possibly TRBD2 on 6 matching bases. Trimming took 1 base from V and 1 from J, leaving 11 bases between them. CDR1 is SGHTA and CDR2 is FQGNSA in the germline V gene. This CDR3 is 15 amino acids long. CDR3 nucleotide sequence: TGTGCCAGCAGCTTAGGCGGAGGGAGGTCCTACGAGCAGTACTTC. Its translation is CASSLGGGRSYEQYF.

About this clonotype: One end of the junction is discordant with germline, which a read error may explain. The gene calls are TRBV20-1 and TRBJ1-3, with a possible D match to TRBD1 (5 bases). CDR3 length equals 14 residues. Germline values: CDR1 DFQATT, CDR2 SNEGSKA (reference sequence). The CDR3 loop reads CSARPQGAGNTTYF. The CDR3 DNA reads TGCAGTGCTAGACCCCAGGGCGCTGGAAACACCACATATTTT.

The J gene is TRBJ2-7, the V gene TRBV7-8; D is ambiguous. V lost 6 bases, J lost 5 bases, and 17 bases lay in between. The CDR3 length is 14 residues. Germline V gene data show CDR1 as SGHVS and CDR2 as FQNEAQ. The CDR3 spells CASRSQVVPHEQYF. The CDR3 DNA is TGTGCCAGCAGGAGTCAGGTTGTTCCCCACGAGCAGTACTTC.

This clonotype was found a few times. The chain couples TRBV20-1 to TRBJ2-5, with 8 bases matching TRBD2. There are 14 residues in the CDR3. The germline CDR1 and CDR2 sequences are DFQATT and SNEGSKA (reference sequence). CDR3 protein: CKGGTRGPGETQYF. CDR3 nucleotides: TGCAAGGGCGGGACTAGAGGTCCTGGGGAGACCCAGTACTTC.

A single count supports this clonotype. The CDR3 spells CASSYSTVGNIQYF. The CDR3 coding sequence is TGTGCCAGCAGTTATTCCACCGTGGGAAACATTCAGTACTTC. The gene calls are TRBV6-2 or TRBV6-3 and TRBJ2-4; D call uncertain. Germline CDR1 MNHEY, CDR2 SVGEGT. The CDR3 contains 14 residues. V gave up 3 bases and J gave up 6 bases, with 12 bases separating them.

This clonotype occurred a few times. This CDR3 reads CAISESKGQAHEQFF. DNA of the CDR3: TGTGCCATCAGTGAGTCGAAGGGACAGGCCCATGAGCAGTTCTTC. The chain links TRBV10-3 to TRBJ2-1; 8 bases fit TRBD1. The J segment lost 8 bases and the V segment lost 0 bases, leaving 6 bases of the junction unmatched. The CDR3 totals 15 residues. Per germline, CDR1 ENHRY and CDR2 SYGVKD.

This clonotype has more than one count but fewer than ten. This rearrangement joins TRBV6-2 or TRBV6-3 to TRBJ2-7; the match to TRBD1 covers 10 bases. Germline-derived CDR1 and CDR2 are MNHEY and SVGEGT. The length of the CDR3 is 17 residues. The J segment lost 4 bases and the V segment lost 6 bases, leaving 15 bases of the junction unmatched. CDR3 coding DNA: TGTGCCAGCAGCTACAGTCCCGCGGGACAGGGGAGATACGAGCAGTACTTC. It codes for CASSYSPAGQGRYEQYF.

In this sample, this clonotype turned up many times. This chain connects TRBV10-3 to TRBJ2-1; tentative D call: TRBD1 (6 bases). Germline V gene data show CDR1 as ENHRY and CDR2 as SYGVKD. This CDR3 has 12 amino acids. Trimming removed 6 bases at V and 10 bases at J, with 13 bases between. CDR3: CAIRAYTGEQFF. The DNA of the CDR3 is TGTGCCATCAGAGCCTATACAGGGGAGCAGTTCTTC.

CDR3 sequence: CASRNRFQSSEVNEQFF. The CDR3 DNA follows: TGTGCCAGCAGGAATAGGTTTCAGTCGTCCGAGGTCAATGAGCAGTTCTTC. This chain uses TRBV7-9 with TRBJ2-1, with D uncertain. The CDR3 totals 17 residues. Germline CDR1 reads SEHNR; CDR2 reads FQNEAQ (reference sequence). V was cut by 6 bases and J by 6 bases, with 24 bases left in between.

In DNA, the CDR3 is TGTGCCAGCAGCCCCGGACTGGTTTCGGGGTCACCCCTCCACTTT. Protein product: CASSPGLVSGSPLHF. This sequence joins TRBV7-9 and TRBJ1-6; no definite D call. The CDR3 extends over 15 amino acids. CDR1 is SEHNR and CDR2 is FQNEAQ in the germline V gene (reference sequence). V gave up 5 bases and J gave up 10 bases, with 18 bases separating them.

This clonotype was recorded once. The chain has TRBV29-1 and TRBJ2-1; D assignment may be TRBD1 or TRBD2 (7 bases each). Germline values: CDR1 SQVTM, CDR2 ANQGSEA. The CDR3 sequence is 13 residues long. Trimming removed 6 bases from V and 3 bases from J, with 12 bases in between. CDR3 sequence (DNA): TGCAGCGTGCAGGGGGGGGACTACAATGAGCAGTTCTTC. Its protein is CSVQGGDYNEQFF.

A few counts support this clonotype. The V call is TRBV4-3, the J call TRBJ2-1; D unresolved. Per the germline V gene, CDR1 is LGHNA and CDR2 is YSLEER. This CDR3 region has 14 residues. V lost 0 bases and J lost 6, with 9 bases in between. CDR3 in amino acids: CASSQDLLANEQFF. The CDR3 DNA follows: TGCGCCAGCAGCCAAGATCTCCTGGCCAATGAGCAGTTCTTC.

This chain links TRBV12-3 or TRBV12-4 with TRBJ2-2, with a possible D match to TRBD2 (7 bases). The CDR3 contains 16 residues. With 5 bases removed from V and 7 bases from J, the gap between germline ends came to 20 bases. Written as DNA, the CDR3 is TGTGCCAGCAGTCCCCGGGGGGCGGGAGTAATCGGGGAGCTGTTTTTT. Amino acid sequence: CASSPRGAGVIGELFF.

Worth noting for this clonotype: The junction differs from germline at one of its ends, possibly a read error. J is TRBJ2-1 and V is TRBV29-1; D possibly uses TRBD1 or TRBD2 (6 bases each). CDR3 size: 10 residues. Germline V lookup: CDR1 SQVTM, CDR2 ANQGSEA. The CDR3 sequence: CSAENGGKFF. The CDR3 region has the DNA TGCAGCGCTGAAAACGGGGGCAAGTTCTTC.

On this clonotype itself: Since no conserved phenylalanine or tryptophan closes the CDR3, a read error is the likely cause. This chain joins TRBV12-3 or TRBV12-4 and TRBJ2-5; the D is unclear. The CDR3 is made up of 13 amino acids. Written as DNA, the CDR3 is TGTGCCGGCAGTTTTCAGTCGGCTGAGACCCAGTACTGC. Translated, it gives CAGSFQSAETQYC.

The rearrangement links TRBV19 to TRBJ1-6; D perhaps matches TRBD1 (5 bases). V was shortened by 7 bases and J by 9 bases, with 16 bases between the two germline ends. Germline values: CDR1 LNHDA, CDR2 SQIVND (reference sequence). The CDR3 runs 14 residues. The CDR3 DNA sequence: TGTGCCAGTAAGAAGCGGGACTTCCTTTCACCCCTCCACTTT. Its protein is CASKKRDFLSPLHF.